This T cell receptor (beta chain) came from a study of T cell responses to AZD1222 COVID-19 vaccine. General study points: Compared with day 0, the breadth and depth of the Spike-specific TCR repertoire rose significantly after two doses of AZD1222.

Some clones are missing from TCRdb's copy, which holds only in-frame ones; the method was immunoSEQ multiplex PCR. This table has 150,000 or so clones, more than 85% appearing once. CDR1 is SGHNT and CDR2 is YENEEA in the germline V gene. The CDR3 is 16 amino acids. Germline trimming cut 5 bases from V and 9 bases from J; bases unmatched to any gene: 10. Worth noting for this clone: The antigen is unknown.

The sample was peripheral blood, taken on day 0 of AZD1222 vaccination. The receptor comes from an adult in good health. The rearrangement uses TRBV11-3 and TRBJ2-1; 13 positions agree with TRBD2. The CDR3 DNA follows: TGTGCCAGCAGCCGAACCCGGACTAGCGGGAGTGGTGAGCAGTTCTTC. Its translation: CASSRTRTSGSGEQFF.